The 25 T cell receptor beta chains below were found in one sample sequenced in a study of blood T cell repertoires in COVID-19. Assay used: immunoSEQ multiplex PCR; TCRdb lists only in-frame clones, some missing. The sample includes 150,000 to 200,000 clones, around 85% of them seen just once. The sample comprised peripheral blood. The origin of the receptors is a person aged 70 to 79 with COVID-19, enrolled during active disease.

This rearrangement joins TRBV19 to TRBJ1-5; D gene uncertain. Trimming cost V 5 bases and J 7 bases, with 21 bases left between them. This CDR3 contains 16 residues. CDR1 and CDR2 from the germline V gene are LNHDA and SQIVND (reference sequence). The CDR3 DNA is TGTGCCAGTAGTCCCCGTGGAGAGGGATTCGAGCAGCCCCAGCATTTT. Protein product: CASSPRGEGFEQPQHF.

J is TRBJ1-2 and V is TRBV28, with 7 positions matching TRBD1. CDR1 MDHEN and CDR2 SYDVKM come from the germline V gene. Unmatched junction bases numbered 7, after V lost 10 bases and J lost 2 bases. This CDR3 spans 13 amino acids. CDR3 in amino acids: CATQTGPNYGYTF. The CDR3 DNA sequence: TGTGCCACCCAGACAGGGCCCAACTATGGCTACACCTTC.

CDR3 sequence: CASSSGVLYGYTF. In nucleotides, the CDR3 is TGTGCCAGCAGTTCGGGGGTACTCTATGGCTACACCTTC. J is TRBJ1-2 and V is TRBV6-2 or TRBV6-3; D might be TRBD1 (5 bases). This CDR3 comprises 13 residues. Germline CDR1 MNHEY, CDR2 SVGEGT. The V and J ends lost 4 bases and 4 bases respectively, with 10 bases between them.

The V call is TRBV9, the J call TRBJ2-3; 8 bases align to TRBD2. The V and J ends lost 1 base and 6 bases, in that order; junction bases with no gene match: 4. The CDR3 is 14 residues long. Germline CDR1 SGDLS, CDR2 YYNGEE. CDR3 bases: TGTGCCAGCAGCGTAAGCGGGAGCCGGGATACGCAGTATTTT. This gives the protein CASSVSGSRDTQYF.

This chain joins TRBV5-4 and TRBJ1-1, with 7 positions matching TRBD1. The J segment lost 6 bases and the V segment lost 4 bases, leaving 6 bases of the junction unmatched. Per germline, CDR1 SGHNT and CDR2 YYREEE (reference sequence). This CDR3 region has 13 residues. The CDR3 DNA follows: TGTGCCAGCAGCACAGGGGCAGTGGCTGAAGCTTTCTTT. It encodes CASSTGAVAEAFF.

This chain uses TRBV11-2 with TRBJ2-7; D possibly corresponds to TRBD1 (5 bases). The germline gives CDR1 SGHAT, CDR2 FQNNGV. This CDR3 has 14 amino acids. V lost 4 bases, J lost 0 bases, and 10 bases lay in between. CDR3 sequence (DNA): TGTGCCAGCAGCTACTGGACACTCTCCTACGAGCAGTACTTC. Its protein product is CASSYWTLSYEQYF. The full variable domain, completed using reference TRBV11-2 and TRBJ2-7, is EAGVAQSPRYKIIEKRQSVAFWCNPISGHATLYWYQQILGQGPKLLIQFQNNGVVDDSQLPKDRFSAERLKGVDSTLKIQPAKLEDSAVYLCASSYWTLSYEQYFGPGTRLTVT.

The chain couples TRBV28 to TRBJ2-2, with 8 bases fitting TRBD2. This CDR3 has 16 amino acids. CDR1 and CDR2 (germline): MDHEN, SYDVKM. Germline trimming cut 5 bases from V and 5 bases from J; bases unmatched to any gene: 10. CDR3 sequence: CASSESGGPETGELFF. DNA for the CDR3: TGTGCCAGCAGTGAATCGGGAGGGCCGGAGACCGGGGAGCTGTTTTTT. Using reference TRBV28 and TRBJ2-2 for the parts outside the CDR3, the full variable domain is DVKVTQSSRYLVKRTGEKVFLECVQDMDHENMFWYRQDPGLGLRLIYFSYDVKMKEKGDIPEGYSVSREKKERFSLILESASTNQTSMYLCASSESGGPETGELFFGEGSRLTVL.

CDR3 DNA sequence: TGTGCCAGCAGTTTTAAATTTTTGCGGAGTCAAGAGACCCAGTACTTC. Amino acids: CASSFKFLRSQETQYF. The J gene is TRBJ2-5, the V gene TRBV28, with D unclear. V dropped 3 bases and J dropped 2 bases, with 16 bases sitting between them. The CDR3 runs to 16 residues. Germline CDR1 MDHEN, CDR2 SYDVKM.

The rearrangement links TRBV28 to TRBJ1-2; D gene ambiguous. V gave up 1 base and J gave up 2 bases, with 8 bases separating them. The CDR3 length is 14 residues. Germline V gene sequence: CDR1 MDHEN, CDR2 SYDVKM. The CDR3 here is CASSLSPGNYGYTF. CDR3 bases: TGTGCCAGCAGTTTATCACCGGGAAACTATGGCTACACCTTC.

J is TRBJ1-2 and V is TRBV4-3, with D possibly matching TRBD1 (5 bases). The germline V and J ends were trimmed by 3 bases and 4 bases, with 15 bases remaining between them. Germline V lookup: CDR1 LGHNA, CDR2 YSLEER. CDR3 size: 15 residues. DNA of the CDR3: TGCGCCAGCAGCCAGGCAGCCGGGGGACCCTATGGCTACACCTTC. As protein: CASSQAAGGPYGYTF.

The CDR3 protein is CASSLELAGNYNEQFF. CDR3 nucleotide sequence: TGTGCCAGCAGCTTAGAACTAGCGGGCAACTACAATGAGCAGTTCTTC. V gene TRBV11-2 combines with J gene TRBJ2-1; 9 bases agree with TRBD2. V was pared by 0 bases and J by 3 bases, with 3 bases of the junction left unmatched. The germline gives CDR1 SGHAT, CDR2 FQNNGV. The CDR3 consists of 16 residues.

The chain links TRBV6-5 to TRBJ2-7; a weak D match, TRBD2 (5 bases). Germline-derived CDR1 and CDR2 are MNHEY and SVGAGI. The CDR3 is made up of 12 amino acids. The ends were cut back, 6 bases at V and 6 bases at J, with 12 bases in the middle. CDR3 sequence: CASRKISGEQYF. In nucleotides, the CDR3 is TGTGCCAGCAGGAAAATAAGCGGCGAGCAGTACTTC.

V is TRBV3-1 (or the pseudogene TRBV3-2) and J is TRBJ2-1; the match to TRBD2 covers 14 bases. Unmatched junction bases numbered 7, after V lost 6 bases and J lost 0 bases. The CDR3 totals 18 residues. From germline, CDR1 is LGHDT and CDR2 YNNKEL (reference sequence). Here the CDR3 reads CASRPGLAGASSYNEQFF. DNA of the CDR3: TGTGCCAGCAGGCCGGGACTAGCGGGGGCTTCCTCCTACAATGAGCAGTTCTTC.

This rearrangement joins TRBV3-1 (or the pseudogene TRBV3-2) to TRBJ1-2; 8 positions agree with TRBD1. Germline loops: CDR1 LGHDT, CDR2 YNNKEL (reference sequence). This CDR3 has 12 amino acids. CDR3 protein: CPNRGYIHGYTF. As DNA, the CDR3 is TGTCCAAACAGGGGGTATATCCATGGCTACACCTTC.

The chain joins TRBV6-2 or TRBV6-3 to TRBJ2-2; 8 nucleotides align to TRBD1. Germline trimming cut 2 bases from V and 1 base from J; bases unmatched to any gene: 0. CDR3 size: 15 residues. The germline CDR1 and CDR2 sequences are MNHEY and SVGEGT. The CDR3, as DNA: TGTGCCAGCAGTTACGGGACAGGGAACACCGGGGAGCTGTTTTTT. It yields the protein CASSYGTGNTGELFF.

In its sample, this clone was seen once. V gene TRBV5-1 combines with J gene TRBJ2-3, with D possibly being TRBD2 (6 bases). The V gene's germline CDR1 is SGHRS and CDR2 YFSETQ. This CDR3 is 17 amino acids long. The ends were cut back, 4 bases at V and 4 bases at J, with 22 bases in the middle. CDR3 DNA: TGCGCCAGCAGCACAAATTTATTAGGGACTCGAGCAGATACGCAGTATTTT. This translates into CASSTNLLGTRADTQYF.

The chain joins TRBV21-1 to TRBJ1-5; TRBD1, the table's D call, was not compared with the DNA. TRBV21-1 is given as a pseudogene. This CDR3 is 20 amino acids long. Written as DNA, the CDR3 is TGTGCCAGCAGCACTGGCCGGGACAGCGAGACGGGGAATAGCAATCAGCCCCAGCATTTT. As protein: CASSTGRDSETGNSNQPQHF.

The chain joins TRBV7-2 to TRBJ2-5; perhaps TRBD2 as D (6 bases). The CDR3 is 13 residues long. CDR1 is SGHTA and CDR2 is FQGNSA in the germline V gene. V shed 6 bases and J shed 5 bases, with 13 bases lying between them. The CDR3 loop reads CASRYSGPETQYF. CDR3 DNA: TGTGCCAGCAGGTACAGCGGGCCGGAGACCCAGTACTTC.

The chain carries TRBV19 and TRBJ1-1; D remains unclear. Trimming took 3 bases from V and 0 from J, leaving 8 bases between them. The CDR3 consists of 14 residues. The germline V gene has CDR1 LNHDA and CDR2 SQIVND (reference sequence). CDR3 loop: CASSISVVNTEAFF. The DNA of the CDR3 is TGTGCCAGTAGTATTTCGGTGGTGAACACTGAAGCTTTCTTT.

This clone was found a few times. The chain couples TRBV28 to TRBJ1-6; D is uncertain. CDR3 size: 11 residues. CDR1 is MDHEN and CDR2 is SYDVKM in the germline V gene. V shed 5 bases and J shed 12 bases, with 8 bases lying between them. DNA for the CDR3: TGTGCCAGCAGTCTAGGAGGACCCCTCCACTTT. Translation: CASSLGGPLHF.

The chain has TRBV5-1 and TRBJ1-2, with D unclear. CDR3 size: 14 residues. From germline, CDR1 is SGHRS and CDR2 YFSETQ. V lost 3 bases and J lost 5, with 14 bases in between. As DNA, the CDR3 is TGCGCCAGCAGCTCGCTCGCGGGAAGTTATGGCTACACCTTC. Amino acid sequence: CASSSLAGSYGYTF.

The genes are TRBV2 and TRBJ2-7; 8 bases fit TRBD2. Trimming at V came to 8 bases and at J to 4 bases, leaving 4 bases not matched to a gene. Germline V gene sequence: CDR1 SNHLY, CDR2 FYNNEI. The CDR3 covers 12 residues. CDR3 loop: CASGREGYEQYF. CDR3 sequence (DNA): TGTGCCAGCGGACGGGAGGGGTACGAGCAGTACTTC.

This sequence joins TRBV9 and TRBJ2-4; 10 bases line up with TRBD1. Trimming removed 1 base from V and 2 bases from J; junction bases left unmatched: 6. The CDR3 is 17 amino acids. Germline CDR1 SGDLS, CDR2 YYNGEE. As DNA, the CDR3 is TGTGCCAGCAGCGTATCCGGGACAGGGGATCCCAAAAACATTCAGTACTTC. It translates to CASSVSGTGDPKNIQYF.

This sequence joins TRBV7-2 and TRBJ2-1; 10 bases align to TRBD2. The J segment lost 6 bases and the V segment lost 1 base, leaving 3 bases of the junction unmatched. This CDR3 has 15 residues. Germline assignment: CDR1 SGHTA and CDR2 FQGNSA. The CDR3 sequence: CASSLVRTSGNEQFF. For the CDR3, the DNA is TGTGCCAGCAGCTTAGTTAGGACTAGCGGCAATGAGCAGTTCTTC.

This clone was seen only a few times. The chain carries TRBV4-2 and TRBJ1-3; unclear D gene. Looked up from germline, CDR1 is LGHNA and CDR2 is YNFKEQ. The V gene lost 0 bases and the J gene lost 2 bases, with 11 bases spanning the gap. The CDR3 is 16 amino acids. This CDR3 is CASSQDDGKTGNTIYF. The DNA for the CDR3 is TGTGCCAGCAGCCAAGACGACGGGAAAACTGGAAACACCATATATTTT.